Listed below are T cell receptor beta chains from one sample, sequenced in a study of blood T cell repertoires in COVID-19. The method was immunoSEQ multiplex PCR; TCRdb's version includes in-frame clones alone and lacks a portion of them. The data contain about 180,000 clones, 80% to 90% of them singletons. The specimen was peripheral blood. Receptor source: a man between 18 and 35 years old who had recovered from COVID-19. CDR3s include the opening cysteine and the closing phenylalanine or tryptophan. Each record gives: J gene, V gene, D gene, CDR3 protein. A D gene is named only where the DNA matches it firmly.

TRBJ1-1 | TRBV18 | TRBD1 | CASSPRDSANTEAFF
TRBJ2-7 | TRBV7-2 | NA | CASSFSSYEQYF
TRBJ2-5 | TRBV19 | TRBD1 | CASSIRQGLKQETQYF
TRBJ2-5 | TRBV9 | TRBD1 | CASSATPGTGGQETQYF
TRBJ2-5 | TRBV6-6 | NA | CASRRETQYF
TRBJ1-1 | TRBV25-1 | NA | CASSEPSGRGFF
TRBJ2-7 | TRBV29-1 | NA | CSVALTRGYEQYF
TRBJ1-1 | TRBV7-9 | TRBD1 | CASSPQGALKAFF
TRBJ1-1 | TRBV27 | NA | CASSLRGGAEAFF
TRBJ2-1 | TRBV29-1 | TRBD2 | CSVLPGTSSFSSEQFF
TRBJ2-1 | TRBV10-2 | TRBD2 | CATDPLSSGRGYEQFF
TRBJ2-7 | TRBV19 | TRBD2 | CASRDSGGYEQYF
TRBJ2-7 | TRBV6-2/TRBV6-3 | TRBD1 | CASSYSRQGVDREQYF
TRBJ1-6 | TRBV5-4 | NA | CASSLPPPDSPLHF
TRBJ2-2 | TRBV4-1 | NA | CASSYSTGELFF
TRBJ1-2 | TRBV29-1 | NA | CSVGSLSRGYTF
TRBJ1-2 | TRBV2 | NA | CASSEGGDYGYTF
TRBJ2-1 | TRBV11-2 | TRBD2 | CASSLVVAGFYNEQFF
TRBJ1-1 | TRBV27 | TRBD1 | CASTGTANTEAFF
TRBJ2-2 | TRBV29-1 | NA | CSVGGQRSNTGELFF
TRBJ2-1 | TRBV29-1 | TRBD2 | CSVDGRALSEQFF
TRBJ2-2 | TRBV6-5 | NA | CASSTPRATGELFF
TRBJ2-2 | TRBV11-2 | TRBD2 | CASRTYRGSGGRNTGELFF
TRBJ2-1 | TRBV6-4 | NA | CASSELPGNEQFF
TRBJ1-3 | TRBV9 | NA | CASSPNYRDHTIYF
TRBJ2-6 | TRBV18 | TRBD1 | CASSPQGGAGANVLTF
TRBJ1-6 | TRBV6-4 | NA | CASSEHTSTPLHF